The sequence of this T cell receptor beta chain was determined in a study of Graves' ophthalmopathy and Graves' hyperthyroidism. Study conclusions and caveats: The majority of expanded thyroid clonotypes above 0.001 frequency also occurred in blood. Prediction of ophthalmopathy progression reached roughly 70% sensitivity and 72% to 80% specificity.

This clonotype was seen many times. Its cognate antigen is unknown. Amplified TCR beta CDR3 regions were obtained using RNA transcripts as template. An opening RT-PCR round employed HTBI primers and preceded a second-round multiplex PCR. TCRdb reprocessed the multiplex PCR reads via MiXCR and lists one record per CDR3 protein. The sample gives some 520,000 distinct CDR3 sequences, 13% to 15% of which show up once; approximately 9.8% is in the top ten. The CDR3 sequence is 15 residues long. Unmatched junction bases numbered 7, after V lost 3 bases and J lost 5 bases. Germline V gene lookup returns CDR1 ENHRY and CDR2 SYGVKD.

The sequenced material came from blood. The TCR comes from a young woman with Graves' ophthalmopathy. The rearrangement links TRBV10-3 to TRBJ2-5; 9 bases fit TRBD2. CDR3 DNA: TGTGCCATCAGTGAAGTAGCGGGAGTGTCTGAGACCCAGTACTTC. This codes for CAISEVAGVSETQYF.